Given below is one TCR beta chain in context. Antigen unknown. The record originates from a study of cytomegalovirus exposure and HLA in healthy donors. In germline, CDR1 is WSHSY, CDR2 SAAADI. V lost 7 bases to trimming and J lost 6 bases, with 10 bases between them. This CDR3 region has 11 residues. Findings and caveats of the study: Roughly uniform sequencing depth across donors was assumed, possibly incorrectly. Some public TCRs appeared in many individuals, while most sequences were rare.

The PCR had 60 Vbeta and 13 Jbeta primers. Assay: immunoSEQ multiplex PCR; the TCRdb copy retains only in-frame clones and omits some. This table has some 130,000 clones, 70% to 85% appearing once. The clonotype originates from a woman aged 60 to 75 in good health and CMV-seropositive. Input material: PBMCs. This chain links TRBV10-2 with TRBJ2-7; no clear D. The CDR3 DNA reads TGCGCCAGCATGAGCACCCTCGAGCAGTACTTC. Residues: CASMSTLEQYF.